This T cell receptor (beta chain) came from a study of preoperative IRX-2 immunotherapy in early breast cancer. The repertoire was sequenced with immunoSEQ multiplex PCR; TCRdb's copy has only in-frame clones and lacks some. The sample consists of approximately 100,000 clones, 86% of them appearing once. Germline CDR1 and CDR2: SGHRS and YFSETQ. This CDR3 spans 15 amino acids. Trimming pared 0 bases from V and 2 bases from J, leaving 11 bases between. Treatment meaning: preoperative locoregional IRX-2 cytokine immunotherapy. Samples came from a phase Ib trial of preoperative locoregional IRX-2 cytokine immunotherapy.

The gene calls are TRBV5-1 and TRBJ1-2, with a tentative D call TRBD1 (5 bases). Here the sequenced sample was tumor tissue, taken after IRX-2 immunotherapy. This receptor was taken from a human donor with breast cancer. The CDR3 DNA reads as TGCGCCAGCAGCTTGGGGGGGACGGGGAACTATGGCTACACCTTC. It encodes CASSLGGTGNYGYTF.